The 17 T cell receptor beta chains listed next were all sequenced from one sample in a study of shared clonotypes between healthy human individuals. Using immunoSEQ multiplex PCR, the repertoire was profiled, and TCRdb retains in-frame clones only, with some absent. The sample holds fewer than 550,000 clones, nearly 80% seen once. Sequenced sample: PBMCs. The origin of the receptors is a woman aged 40 to 50 in good health. Some clones in this sample may be carry-over from other donors' samples.

This sequence joins TRBV5-4 and TRBJ2-1; 8 bases map to TRBD2. CDR3 length: 16 amino acids. Germline CDR1 reads SGHNT; CDR2 reads YYREEE (reference sequence). Trimming removed 0 bases from V and 3 bases from J; junction bases left unmatched: 5. In nucleotides, the CDR3 is TGTGCCAGCAGCTTGGAGGCTAGCGGGCTCTACAATGAGCAGTTCTTC. This gives the protein CASSLEASGLYNEQFF.

The rearrangement uses TRBV9 and TRBJ2-7, with a possible D match to TRBD1 (7 bases). The V and J ends lost 3 bases and 9 bases respectively, with 19 bases between them. CDR3 length equals 14 residues. Germline values: CDR1 SGDLS, CDR2 YYNGEE. CDR3 amino acids: CASSATVEGAGQYF. The CDR3 coding sequence is TGTGCCAGCAGCGCCACAGTGGAGGGGGCCGGGCAGTACTTC.

The V call is TRBV7-9, the J call TRBJ2-1, with no clear D. Trimming removed 3 bases at V and 7 bases at J, with 19 bases between. This CDR3 contains 16 residues. The germline V gene encodes CDR1 SEHNR and CDR2 FQNEAQ (reference sequence). The DNA of the CDR3 is TGTGCCAGCAGCTTCGGCGCGAAGCCTCTTCTTAATGAGCAGTTCTTC. The encoded protein is CASSFGAKPLLNEQFF.

The rearrangement links TRBV27 to TRBJ2-3, with TRBD2 identical over 10 bases. Germline CDR1 and CDR2: MNHEY and SMNVEV (reference sequence). This CDR3 region has 14 residues. V lost 3 bases and J lost 5; bases outside the gene matches: 2. The CDR3 reads CASSLWTSGDTQYF. As DNA, the CDR3 is TGTGCCAGCAGTTTGTGGACTAGCGGAGATACGCAGTATTTT.

This clone was recorded only once. V usage is TRBV27 and J usage is TRBJ2-3, with 11 nucleotides matching TRBD2. The J segment lost 5 bases and the V segment lost 2 bases, leaving 6 bases of the junction unmatched. This CDR3 has 16 amino acids. CDR1 and CDR2 (germline): MNHEY, SMNVEV (reference sequence). CDR3 nucleotides: TGTGCCAGCAGTTTAGAAGGGACTAGCGGACGAGATACGCAGTATTTT. Translated, it gives CASSLEGTSGRDTQYF.

This chain joins TRBV4-3 and TRBJ2-1; no reliable D call. Germline V lookup: CDR1 LGHNA, CDR2 YSLEER. The CDR3 extends over 14 amino acids. V lost 1 base to trimming and J lost 3 bases, with 7 bases between them. As DNA, the CDR3 is TGCGCCAGCAGCCAAGGGATCGACTACAATGAGCAGTTCTTC. This gives the protein CASSQGIDYNEQFF.

The V gene is TRBV19, the J gene TRBJ1-5; no reliable D call. Trimming shortened V by 6 bases and J by 0 bases, and 15 bases separated the two germline ends. CDR3 length: 16 residues. Germline CDR1 LNHDA, CDR2 SQIVND (reference sequence). CDR3 sequence: CASSFLWRTSNQPQHF. In nucleotides, the CDR3 is TGTGCCAGTAGCTTTTTATGGAGAACTAGCAATCAGCCCCAGCATTTT.

This clone was seen more than once but under ten times. This chain connects TRBV7-2 to TRBJ2-2, with unresolved D. CDR1 and CDR2 (germline): SGHTA, FQGNSA. This CDR3 region has 13 residues. Trimming removed 6 bases at V and 2 bases at J, with 7 bases between. CDR3 DNA sequence: TGTGCCAGCAGGCCTACCAACACCGGGGAGCTGTTTTTT. This codes for CASRPTNTGELFF.

This clone was found once. This rearrangement joins TRBV5-1 to TRBJ2-5, with 12 positions matching TRBD2. V lost 4 bases, J lost 11 bases, and 9 bases stayed unmatched. The CDR3 has 14 amino acids. Germline V CDR1 and CDR2: SGHRS, YFSETQ. CDR3 coding DNA: TGCGCCAGCAGCCCGACTAGCGGGAGTACAGAGCAGTACTTC. Its translation is CASSPTSGSTEQYF.

The chain has TRBV27 and TRBJ2-6; weak D call: TRBD1 (6 bases). Germline CDR1 MNHEY, CDR2 SMNVEV (reference sequence). The ends were cut back, 2 bases at V and 2 bases at J, with 10 bases in the middle. The CDR3 extends over 16 amino acids. The CDR3, as DNA: TGTGCCAGCAGTTTAAACTCAGGGGCTGGGGCCAACGTCCTGACTTTC. As protein: CASSLNSGAGANVLTF.

In this sample, this clone turned up a few times. CDR3 residues: CSVEGVAGKVDTQYF. The CDR3 coding sequence is TGCAGCGTTGAAGGAGTAGCGGGAAAGGTAGATACGCAGTATTTT. The chain has TRBV29-1 and TRBJ2-3; 8 bases fit TRBD2. Germline loops: CDR1 SQVTM, CDR2 ANQGSEA. Unmatched junction bases numbered 8, after V lost 1 base and J lost 5 bases. CDR3 length equals 15 residues.

As regards this clone: At the DNA level, this CDR3 is encoded by other sequences in the same sample as well. The chain employs TRBV5-1 and TRBJ2-3, with 9 bases identical to TRBD1. The germline V gene has CDR1 SGHRS and CDR2 YFSETQ. This CDR3 has 15 residues. After removal of 0 bases from V and 3 bases from J, the junction contained 2 bases not matched to a gene. CDR3 amino acids: CASSLAGTGTDTQYF. In nucleotides, the CDR3 is TGCGCCAGCAGCTTGGCGGGGACAGGGACAGATACGCAGTATTTT.

The CDR3: CASSLTQGNSGNTIYF. CDR3 DNA: TGTGCCAGCAGCTTAACCCAGGGAAATTCTGGAAACACCATATATTTT. The rearrangement joins TRBV7-2 to TRBJ1-3, with D possibly being TRBD1 (5 bases). Trimming removed 2 bases at V and 1 base at J, with 12 bases between. This CDR3 has 16 residues. Germline V gene data show CDR1 as SGHTA and CDR2 as FQGNSA.

This chain uses TRBV10-1 with TRBJ2-4, with D tentatively TRBD1 (5 bases). V was clipped by 2 bases and J by 4 bases, with 6 bases between them. Germline loops: CDR1 WNHNN, CDR2 SYGVQD (reference sequence). CDR3 length: 13 amino acids. CDR3 amino acids: CASSEPGKNIQYF. The CDR3 DNA reads TGCGCCAGCAGTGAGCCAGGGAAAAACATTCAGTACTTC.

The chain uses TRBV2 and TRBJ1-4; D is unresolved. This CDR3 is 12 amino acids long. The V end was cut by 4 bases, the J end by 5 bases, with 5 bases between. CDR1 and CDR2 from the germline V gene are SNHLY and FYNNEI. CDR3 amino acids: CASSGVNEKLFF. The CDR3 nucleotides are TGTGCCAGCAGTGGCGTAAATGAAAAACTGTTTTTT.

The chain joins TRBV7-8 to TRBJ2-7; 7 bases line up with TRBD2. Trimming took 1 base from V and 0 from J; bases not matched to a gene: 6. The CDR3 is 16 residues long. Per germline, CDR1 SGHVS and CDR2 FQNEAQ. CDR3 DNA sequence: TGTGCCAGCAGCTTAGGGACGGGACTAAGCTCCTACGAGCAGTACTTC. This encodes CASSLGTGLSSYEQYF. The complete variable domain, with remaining parts taken from reference TRBV7-8 and TRBJ2-7, reads GAGVSQSPRYKVAKRGQDVALRCDPISGHVSLFWYQQALGQGPEFLTYFQNEAQLDKSGLPSDRFFAERPEGSVSTLKIQRTQQEDSAVYLCASSLGTGLSSYEQYFGPGTRLTVT.

This clone was seen a handful of times. The chain employs TRBV7-7 and TRBJ1-1; a possible D gene is TRBD1 (6 bases). V was pared by 6 bases and J by 1 base, with 9 bases between. The CDR3 length is 13 residues. Germline assignment: CDR1 SSHAT and CDR2 FNYEAQ (reference sequence). For the CDR3, the DNA is TGTGCCAGCAGTCAGGGACAGAACACTGAAGCTTTCTTT. It translates to CASSQGQNTEAFF.